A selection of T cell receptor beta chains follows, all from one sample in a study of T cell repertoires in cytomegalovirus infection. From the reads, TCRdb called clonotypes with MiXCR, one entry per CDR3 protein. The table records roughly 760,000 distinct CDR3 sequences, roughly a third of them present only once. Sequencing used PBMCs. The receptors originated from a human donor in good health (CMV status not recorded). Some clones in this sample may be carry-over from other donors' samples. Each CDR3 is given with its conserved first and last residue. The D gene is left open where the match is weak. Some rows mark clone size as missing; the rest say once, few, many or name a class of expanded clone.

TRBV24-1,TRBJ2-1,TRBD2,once,CATSDPSGGVYNEQFF,TGTGCCACCAGTGATCCAAGCGGGGGGGTCTACAATGAGCAGTTCTTC
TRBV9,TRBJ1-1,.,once,CASSPDIGDTEAFF,TGTGCCAGCAGCCCGGACATTGGAGACACTGAAGCTTTCTTT
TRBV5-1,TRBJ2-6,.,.,CASSLIGTSSGANVLTF,TGCGCCAGCAGCTTAATAGGGACCTCATCTGGGGCCAACGTCCTGACTTTC
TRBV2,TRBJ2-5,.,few,CASSGVTQYF,TGTGCCAGCAGTGGGGTGACCCAGTACTTC
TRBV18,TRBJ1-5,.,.,CASSPPSSNQPQHF,TGTGCCAGCTCACCCCCAAGTAGCAATCAGCCCCAGCATTTT
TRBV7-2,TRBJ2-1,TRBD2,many,CASSYLSGGFSYNEQFF,TGTGCCAGCAGCTACCTCTCGGGAGGGTTCTCCTACAATGAGCAGTTCTTC
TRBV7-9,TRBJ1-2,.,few,CASSLSGVDYGYTF,TGTGCCAGCAGCTTGTCCGGTGTGGACTATGGCTACACCTTC
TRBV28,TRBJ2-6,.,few,CASSMSGANVLTF,TGTGCCAGCAGTATGTCCGGGGCCAACGTCCTGACTTTC
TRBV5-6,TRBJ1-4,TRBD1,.,CASNHGQGSEKLFF,TGTGCCAGCAACCACGGACAGGGAAGTGAAAAACTGTTTTTT
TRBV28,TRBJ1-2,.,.,CASRFGGDYGYTF,TGTGCCAGCAGGTTCGGCGGGGACTATGGCTACACCTTC
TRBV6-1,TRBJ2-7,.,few,CASRNRRTSYEQYF,TGTGCCAGCAGAAACAGGCGAACCTCCTACGAGCAGTACTTC
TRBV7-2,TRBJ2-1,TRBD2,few,CASSSRTSGYPTSYNEQFF,TGTGCCAGCAGCTCCCGGACTAGCGGGTACCCAACCTCCTACAATGAGCAGTTCTTC
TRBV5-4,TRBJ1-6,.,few,CASSLENGNSPLHF,TGTGCCAGCAGCTTGGAAAACGGGAATTCACCCCTCCACTTT
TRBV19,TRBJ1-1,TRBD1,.,CASSLQGGGGTEAFF,TGTGCCAGTAGTCTCCAGGGGGGGGGCGGGACTGAAGCTTTCTTT
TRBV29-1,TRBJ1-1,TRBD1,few,CSVGGQGNTEAFF,TGCAGCGTGGGAGGACAGGGGAACACTGAAGCTTTCTTT
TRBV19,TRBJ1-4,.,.,CASSISQTPPWGEKLFF,TGTGCCAGTAGTATATCACAGACTCCCCCCTGGGGTGAAAAACTGTTTTTT
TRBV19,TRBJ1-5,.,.,CAPADGSNQPQHF,TGTGCCCCCGCGGACGGAAGCAATCAGCCCCAGCATTTT
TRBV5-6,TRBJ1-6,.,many,CASSLPLPNSPLHF,TGTGCCAGCAGCTTGCCGCTCCCCAATTCACCCCTCCACTTT
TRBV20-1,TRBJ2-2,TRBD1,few,CSAPRRDRGNTGELFF,TGCAGTGCTCCTCGCCGGGACAGGGGTAACACCGGGGAGCTGTTTTTT
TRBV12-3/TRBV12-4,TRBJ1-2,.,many,CASSLLETSESYGYTF,TGTGCCAGCAGTTTGCTGGAGACTTCCGAGAGTTATGGCTACACCTTC
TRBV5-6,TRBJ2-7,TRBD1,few,CASSQTGGTYEQYF,TGTGCCAGCAGCCAAACAGGGGGTACCTACGAGCAGTACTTC
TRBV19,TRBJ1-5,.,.,CASSLGANQPQHF,TGTGCCAGTAGTTTGGGGGCTAATCAGCCCCAGCATTTT
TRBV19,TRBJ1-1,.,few,CASSILVKRDTEAFF,TGTGCCAGTAGTATTTTGGTTAAAAGGGACACTGAAGCTTTCTTT
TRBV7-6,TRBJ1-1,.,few,CASTTTPIGFMNTEAFF,TGTGCCAGCACCACAACCCCCATTGGGTTCATGAACACTGAAGCTTTCTTT
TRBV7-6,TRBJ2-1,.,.,CASSTRGRRGYNEQFF,TGTGCCAGCAGCACCAGGGGGAGGAGGGGGTACAATGAGCAGTTCTTC
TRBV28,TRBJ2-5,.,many,CASSLLVGTQYF,TGTGCCAGCAGTTTATTGGTGGGGACCCAGTACTTC
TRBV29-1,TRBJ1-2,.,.,CSAPLFSGTGLEVRRGGYTF,TGCAGCGCTCCCCTTTTTTCCGGGACGGGGCTCGAGGTCCGACGAGGTGGCTACACCTTC
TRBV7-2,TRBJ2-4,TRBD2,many,CASSFLAGGGRSNIQYF,TGTGCCAGCAGCTTCCTCGCGGGGGGCGGGAGATCAAACATTCAGTACTTC
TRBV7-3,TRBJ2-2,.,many,CASGMNTGELFF,TGTGCCAGCGGGATGAACACCGGGGAGCTGTTTTTT
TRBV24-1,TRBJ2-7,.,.,CATSLGAEQYF,TGTGCCACCAGTCTAGGAGCCGAGCAGTACTTC
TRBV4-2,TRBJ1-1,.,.,CASSQVTGVAEAFF,TGTGCCAGCAGCCAAGTGACAGGAGTGGCTGAAGCTTTCTTT
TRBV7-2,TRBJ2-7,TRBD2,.,CASSPRASGPYEQYF,TGTGCCAGCAGCCCCCGGGCTAGCGGCCCCTACGAGCAGTACTTC
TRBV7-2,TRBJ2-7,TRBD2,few,CASSLGTGGLYEQYF,TGTGCCAGCAGCTTAGGGACGGGGGGGCTCTACGAGCAGTACTTC
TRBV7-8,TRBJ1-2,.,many,CASSLGARTLRAGYTF,TGTGCCAGCAGCTTAGGCGCCCGGACATTACGTGCGGGCTACACCTTC
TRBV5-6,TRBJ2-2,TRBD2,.,CASSTLGLAGNTGELFF,TGTGCCAGCAGCACCCTGGGACTAGCGGGGAACACCGGGGAGCTGTTTTTT
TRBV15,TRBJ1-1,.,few,CATSRAWATTKETEAFF,TGTGCCACCAGCAGGGCATGGGCCACTACGAAGGAGACTGAAGCTTTCTTT
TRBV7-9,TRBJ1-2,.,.,CASSLGGQSRGYTF,TGTGCCAGCAGCTTAGGAGGACAAAGCCGGGGCTACACCTTC
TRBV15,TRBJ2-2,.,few,CATSRGRETGELFF,TGTGCCACCAGCAGAGGACGAGAGACCGGGGAGCTGTTTTTT
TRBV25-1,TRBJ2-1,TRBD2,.,CASSEYAGGPSYNEQFF,TGTGCCAGCAGTGAATACGCGGGAGGGCCCTCCTACAATGAGCAGTTCTTC
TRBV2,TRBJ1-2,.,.,CASSFPRDTFNYGYTF,TGTGCCAGTAGCTTTCCTCGGGACACCTTTAACTATGGCTACACCTTC
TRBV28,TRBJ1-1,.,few,CASSLRGLGDTEAFF,TGTGCCAGCAGTTTACGCGGATTGGGGGACACTGAAGCTTTCTTT
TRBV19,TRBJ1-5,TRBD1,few,CASTPYRGQNQPQHF,TGTGCCAGTACTCCATACAGGGGACAGAATCAGCCCCAGCATTTT
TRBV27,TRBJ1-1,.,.,CASRGHVMNTEAFF,TGTGCCAGCAGGGGACACGTCATGAACACTGAAGCTTTCTTT
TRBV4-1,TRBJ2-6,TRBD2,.,CASSQGPRGAGANVLTF,TGCGCCAGCAGCCAAGGGCCCCGGGGGGCTGGGGCCAACGTCCTGACTTTC
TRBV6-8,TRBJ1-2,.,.,CASSYRGGYPF,TGTGCCAGCAGTTACAGGGGGGGCTACCCCTTC
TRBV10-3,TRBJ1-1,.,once,CTISENGGKSEAFF,TGTACCATCAGTGAGAACGGGGGGAAAAGTGAAGCTTTCTTT
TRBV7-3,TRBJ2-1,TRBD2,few,CASSEGLAGGPPLEQFF,TGTGCCAGCAGCGAGGGACTAGCGGGAGGGCCACCTCTAGAGCAGTTCTTC
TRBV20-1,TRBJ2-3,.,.,CSALVTPGGTQYF,TGCAGTGCCCTTGTGACCCCGGGCGGGACGCAGTATTTT
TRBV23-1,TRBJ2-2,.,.,CARSRTVTGELFF,TGCGCCAGATCTCGGACGGTCACCGGGGAGCTGTTTTTT
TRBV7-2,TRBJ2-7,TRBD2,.,CASSFPTSGRPYEQYF,TGTGCCAGCAGCTTCCCGACTAGCGGGAGACCCTACGAGCAGTACTTC
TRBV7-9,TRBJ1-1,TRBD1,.,CASSSRDRGTNTEAFF,TGTGCCAGCAGCTCCAGAGACAGGGGGACGAACACTGAAGCTTTCTTT
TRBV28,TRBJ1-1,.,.,CASSPVGWPINTEAFF,TGTGCCAGCAGCCCGGTCGGGTGGCCCATAAACACTGAAGCTTTCTTT